This T cell receptor (beta chain) was captured in a study of blood T cell repertoires in COVID-19. Germline lookup yields CDR1 SNHLY and CDR2 FYNNEI. Trimming stripped 2 bases from V and 6 bases from J, with 5 bases between. The CDR3 sequence is 12 residues long. Repertoires were generated with immunoSEQ multiplex PCR, while TCRdb's copy carries only in-frame clones and drops some. The sample carries around 480,000 clones, roughly 88% recorded once. Sequenced sample: peripheral blood. This clonotype originated in a woman in her forties or fifties with COVID-19, enrolled during active disease. V gene TRBV2 combines with J gene TRBJ2-4; weak D call: TRBD1 (5 bases). DNA of the CDR3: TGTGCCAGCAGTGAACAGGGAAACATTCAGTACTTC. Translated, it gives CASSEQGNIQYF.